This section outlines one T cell receptor beta chain sequence together with its context. For TCR beta libraries, approximately 2 micrograms of genomic DNA were obtained from cryopreserved PBMCs. A 1 in 200,000 to 1 in 1 million T cell depth was the sequencing target. The repertoire was sequenced with immunoSEQ multiplex PCR; TCRdb's copy has only in-frame clones and lacks some. The profile shows under 150,000 clones, around four fifths of them singletons. Losses at the gene ends were 4 bases for V and 9 bases for J; bases not matched to a gene: 6. Germline V gene lookup returns CDR1 SGHTA and CDR2 FQGNSA. The CDR3 totals 14 residues. This entry comes from a study of cytotoxic CD8 clonotypes in ibrutinib-treated CLL. Study in general: The group held roughly ten relapsed/refractory and fewer than 16 treatment-naive patients, with around 18 IGHV unmutated.

The origin of this receptor is a human donor with chronic lymphocytic leukemia. Sequencing used PBMCs, obtained after 24 months of ibrutinib treatment. The chain employs TRBV7-2 and TRBJ2-3, with 11 bases lining up with TRBD2. DNA of the CDR3: TGTGCCAGCAGCTCGAATTTAGCGGGGGGGACGCAGTATTTT. Encoded protein: CASSSNLAGGTQYF.